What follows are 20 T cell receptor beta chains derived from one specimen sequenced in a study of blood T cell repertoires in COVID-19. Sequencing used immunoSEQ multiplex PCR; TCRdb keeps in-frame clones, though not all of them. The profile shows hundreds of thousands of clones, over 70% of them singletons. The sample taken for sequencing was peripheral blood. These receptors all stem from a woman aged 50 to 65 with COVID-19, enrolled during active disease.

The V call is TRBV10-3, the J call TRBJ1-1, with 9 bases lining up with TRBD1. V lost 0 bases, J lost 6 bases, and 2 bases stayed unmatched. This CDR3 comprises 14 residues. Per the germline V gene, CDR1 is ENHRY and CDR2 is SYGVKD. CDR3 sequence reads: CAISESGQGAEAFF. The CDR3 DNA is TGTGCCATCAGTGAGTCGGGACAGGGAGCTGAAGCTTTCTTT.

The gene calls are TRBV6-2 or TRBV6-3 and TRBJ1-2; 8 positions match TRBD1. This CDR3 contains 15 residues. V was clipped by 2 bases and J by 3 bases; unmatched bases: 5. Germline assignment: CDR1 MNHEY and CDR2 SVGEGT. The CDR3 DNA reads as TGTGCCAGCAGTTACCTGGACAGGGAGTACTATGGCTACACCTTC. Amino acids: CASSYLDREYYGYTF.

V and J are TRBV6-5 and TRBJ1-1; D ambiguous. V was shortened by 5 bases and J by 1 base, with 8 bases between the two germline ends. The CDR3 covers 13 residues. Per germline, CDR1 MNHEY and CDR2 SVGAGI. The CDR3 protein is CASSRVKNTEAFF. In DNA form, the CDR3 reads TGTGCCAGCAGTCGGGTGAAGAACACTGAAGCTTTCTTT.

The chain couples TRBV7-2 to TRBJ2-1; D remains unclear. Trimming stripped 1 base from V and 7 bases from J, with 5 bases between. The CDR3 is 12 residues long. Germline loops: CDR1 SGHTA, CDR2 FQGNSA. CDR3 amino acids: CASSLVTNEQFF. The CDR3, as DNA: TGTGCCAGCAGCTTAGTCACAAATGAGCAGTTCTTC.

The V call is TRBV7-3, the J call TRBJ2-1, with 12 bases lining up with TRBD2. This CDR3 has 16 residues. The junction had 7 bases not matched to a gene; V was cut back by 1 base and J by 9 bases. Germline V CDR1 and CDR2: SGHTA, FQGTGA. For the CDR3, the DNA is TGTGCCAGCAGCTTAATTCTAGCGGGAGGGCCGATTGAGCAGTTCTTC. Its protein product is CASSLILAGGPIEQFF.

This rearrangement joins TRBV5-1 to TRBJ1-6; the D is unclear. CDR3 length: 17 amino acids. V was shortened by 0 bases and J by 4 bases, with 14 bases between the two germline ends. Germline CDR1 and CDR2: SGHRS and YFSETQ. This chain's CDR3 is CASSLETGKEYNSPLHF. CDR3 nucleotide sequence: TGCGCCAGCAGCTTGGAGACGGGGAAGGAGTATAATTCACCCCTCCACTTT.

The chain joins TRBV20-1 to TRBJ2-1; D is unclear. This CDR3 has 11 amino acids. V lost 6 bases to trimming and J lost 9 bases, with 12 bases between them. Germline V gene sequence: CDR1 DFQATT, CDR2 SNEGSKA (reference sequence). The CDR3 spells CSAPFIGEQFF. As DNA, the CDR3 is TGCAGTGCACCCTTTATCGGTGAGCAGTTCTTC.

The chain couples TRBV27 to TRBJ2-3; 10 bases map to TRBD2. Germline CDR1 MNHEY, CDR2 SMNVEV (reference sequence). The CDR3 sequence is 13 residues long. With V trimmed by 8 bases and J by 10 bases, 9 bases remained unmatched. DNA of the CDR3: TGTGCCAGCTCTAGCGGGAGTAACCGGCCGCAGTATTTT. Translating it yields CASSSGSNRPQYF.

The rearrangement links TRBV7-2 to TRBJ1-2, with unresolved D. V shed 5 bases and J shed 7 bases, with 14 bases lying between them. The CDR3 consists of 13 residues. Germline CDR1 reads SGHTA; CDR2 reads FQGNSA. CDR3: CASSVHGESGYTF. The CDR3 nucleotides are TGTGCCAGCAGCGTACACGGGGAGAGTGGCTACACCTTC.

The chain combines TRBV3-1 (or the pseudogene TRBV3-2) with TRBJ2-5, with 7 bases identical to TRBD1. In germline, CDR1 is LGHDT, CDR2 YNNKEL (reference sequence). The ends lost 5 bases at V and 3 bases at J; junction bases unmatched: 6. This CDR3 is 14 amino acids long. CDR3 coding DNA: TGTGCCAGCAGCGACAGGGCTATAGAAGAGACCCAGTACTTC. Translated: CASSDRAIEETQYF.

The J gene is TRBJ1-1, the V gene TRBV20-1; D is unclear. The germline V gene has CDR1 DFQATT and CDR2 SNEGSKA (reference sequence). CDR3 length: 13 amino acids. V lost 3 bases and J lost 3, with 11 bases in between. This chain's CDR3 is CSASVRWYTEAFF. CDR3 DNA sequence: TGCAGTGCTAGTGTCCGGTGGTACACTGAAGCTTTCTTT.

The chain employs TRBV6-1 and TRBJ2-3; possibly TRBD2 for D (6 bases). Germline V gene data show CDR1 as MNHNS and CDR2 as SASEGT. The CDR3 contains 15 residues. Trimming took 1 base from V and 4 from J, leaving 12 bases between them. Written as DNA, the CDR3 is TGTGCCAGCAGTGAAGTAGGCGGGATACCAGATACGCAGTATTTT. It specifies CASSEVGGIPDTQYF.

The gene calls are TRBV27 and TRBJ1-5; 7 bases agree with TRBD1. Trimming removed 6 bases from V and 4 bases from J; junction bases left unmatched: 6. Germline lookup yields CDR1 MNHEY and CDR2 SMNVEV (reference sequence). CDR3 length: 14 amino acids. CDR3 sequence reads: CASRPGQLNQPQHF. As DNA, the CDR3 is TGTGCCAGCAGACCGGGACAGCTTAATCAGCCCCAGCATTTT.

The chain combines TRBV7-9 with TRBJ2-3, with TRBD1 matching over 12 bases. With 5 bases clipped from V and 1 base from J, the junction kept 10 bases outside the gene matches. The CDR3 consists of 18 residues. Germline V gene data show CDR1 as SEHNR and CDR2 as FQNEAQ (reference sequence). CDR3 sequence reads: CASSNRDRGRWGTDTQYF. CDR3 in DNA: TGTGCCAGCAGCAACCGGGACAGGGGGCGATGGGGCACAGATACGCAGTATTTT.

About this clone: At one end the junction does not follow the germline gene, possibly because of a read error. As DNA, the CDR3 is TGTGCTAGCAGTTGGACTAGCGGGGGGGAGCAGTTCTTC. Translated, it gives CASSWTSGGEQFF. The chain uses TRBV7-7 and TRBJ2-1, with 14 nucleotides matching TRBD2. Per the germline V gene, CDR1 is SSHAT and CDR2 is FNYEAQ (reference sequence). The CDR3 loop spans 13 amino acids.

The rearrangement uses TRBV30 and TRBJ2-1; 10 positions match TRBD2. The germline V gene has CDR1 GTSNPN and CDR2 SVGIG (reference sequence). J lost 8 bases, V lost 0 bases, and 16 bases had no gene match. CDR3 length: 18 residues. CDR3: CAWSVSPFASGRAYEQFF. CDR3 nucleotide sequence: TGTGCCTGGAGTGTCTCCCCGTTTGCTAGCGGGAGAGCCTATGAGCAGTTCTTC.

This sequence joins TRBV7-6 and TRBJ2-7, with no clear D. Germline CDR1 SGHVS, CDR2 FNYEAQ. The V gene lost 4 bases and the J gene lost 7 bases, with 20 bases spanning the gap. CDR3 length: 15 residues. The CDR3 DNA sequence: TGTGCCAGCAGCTCGCAGCACAGCATCGGTGGAGAGCAGTACTTC. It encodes CASSSQHSIGGEQYF.

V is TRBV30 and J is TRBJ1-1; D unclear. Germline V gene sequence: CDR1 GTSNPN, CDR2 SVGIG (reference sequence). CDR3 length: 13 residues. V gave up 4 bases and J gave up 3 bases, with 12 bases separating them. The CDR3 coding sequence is TGTGCCTGGAAGGAGGACGAATACACTGAAGCTTTCTTT. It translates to CAWKEDEYTEAFF.

The DNA for the CDR3 is TGTGCCACCAGTGATCGCACCGGGACTAGTAGGAATGAGCAGTTCTTC. Encoded protein: CATSDRTGTSRNEQFF. The chain joins TRBV24-1 to TRBJ2-1; 8 bases agree with TRBD2. There are 16 residues in the CDR3. Losses at the gene ends were 3 bases for V and 7 bases for J; bases not matched to a gene: 10. CDR1 KGHDR and CDR2 SFDVKD come from the germline V gene.

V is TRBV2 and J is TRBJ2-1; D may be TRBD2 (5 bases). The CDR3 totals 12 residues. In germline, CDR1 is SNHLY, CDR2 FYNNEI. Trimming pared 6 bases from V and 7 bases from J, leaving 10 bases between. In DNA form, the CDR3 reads TGTGCCAGCAGCGCCGGAGGTAATGAGCAGTTCTTC. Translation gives CASSAGGNEQFF. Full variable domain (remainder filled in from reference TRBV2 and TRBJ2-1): EPEVTQTPSHQVTQMGQEVILRCVPISNHLYFYWYRQILGQKVEFLVSFYNNEISEKSEIFDDQFSVERPDGSNFTLKIRSTKLEDSAMYFCASSAGGNEQFFGPGTRLTVL.